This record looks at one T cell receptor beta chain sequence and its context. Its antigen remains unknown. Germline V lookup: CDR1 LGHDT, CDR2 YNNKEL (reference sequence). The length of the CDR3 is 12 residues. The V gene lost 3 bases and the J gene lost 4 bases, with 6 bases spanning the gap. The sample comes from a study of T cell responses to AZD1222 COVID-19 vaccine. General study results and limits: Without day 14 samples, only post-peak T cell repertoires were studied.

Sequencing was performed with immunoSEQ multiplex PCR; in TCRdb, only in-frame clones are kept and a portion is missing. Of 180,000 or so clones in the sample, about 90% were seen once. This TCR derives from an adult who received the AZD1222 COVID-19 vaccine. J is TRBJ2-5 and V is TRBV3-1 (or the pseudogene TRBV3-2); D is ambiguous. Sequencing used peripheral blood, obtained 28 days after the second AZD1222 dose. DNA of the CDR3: TGTGCCAGCAGCCAGGTCGGAGAGACCCAGTACTTC. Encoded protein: CASSQVGETQYF.